This entry lists 4 T cell receptor beta chains sequenced from one sample in a study of post-analysis software for immune sequencing data. Study-wide results and caveats: TRBV5-6, TRBV5-1 and TRBV20-1 belonged to a set of about five TRBV segments that were more frequent in patients than controls.

Their recognized antigens are unknown. The library was made from cDNA and included unique molecular identifiers. TCRdb analysed the PCR reads with MiXCR anew, one entry per CDR3 protein. Of about 820,000 distinct CDR3 sequences in the sample, under 70% were seen once. The sample comprised blood. These receptors were obtained from a girl aged 5-17 years with multiple sclerosis.

This sequence joins TRBV5-1 and TRBJ2-1, with TRBD2 matching over 8 bases. V shed 1 base, J shed 11 bases, and the junction held 11 bases outside the gene matches. This CDR3 is built from 15 residues. Germline CDR1 SGHRS, CDR2 YFSETQ. The CDR3 nucleotides read TGCGCCAGCAGCTTGAAAGACGGGAGGGCCCGGAAGCAGTTCTTC. Its protein product is CASSLKDGRARKQFF.

CDR3 DNA sequence: TGCGCCAGCAGCTTGATCTGGACAGGGAAAGAAGAGCAGTACTTC. Translated: CASSLIWTGKEEQYF. The V call is TRBV5-1, the J call TRBJ2-4, with TRBD1 matching over 8 bases. The CDR3 length is 15 residues. Germline CDR1 reads SGHRS; CDR2 reads YFSETQ. V lost 1 base and J lost 13; bases outside the gene matches: 13.

This clonotype was seen more than once but under ten times. The gene calls are TRBV20-1 and TRBJ2-1; 13 bases fit TRBD2. V was clipped by 3 bases and J by 8 bases; unmatched bases: 7. The CDR3 has 15 residues. Germline V gene lookup returns CDR1 DFQATT and CDR2 SNEGSKA (reference sequence). For the CDR3, the DNA is TGCAGTGCTAGGCACCCGGGACTAGCGGGATATGAGCAGTTCTTC. Its protein product is CSARHPGLAGYEQFF.

In this sample, this clonotype turned up once. V usage is TRBV29-1 and J usage is TRBJ2-1, with 13 bases fitting TRBD2. The CDR3 is 14 residues long. CDR1 is SQVTM, CDR2 ANQGSEA, per germline. V shed 6 bases and J 8 bases; nucleotides not matched to a gene: 7. In DNA form, the CDR3 reads TGCAGCGTCCAGGGGACTAGCGGGATCGATGAGCAGTTCTTC. It translates to CSVQGTSGIDEQFF.